The entry below gives a single T cell receptor delta chain sequence along with its context. Its recognized antigen is unknown. A far larger clone is a single base away, which makes a read error likely. The same CDR3 is also encoded by other DNA sequences in this sample. Pregnant women getting prenatal care were recruited in Kampala, Uganda, and their infants were enrolled; maternal HIV status had to be documented. Families received weekly visits, and collection of infant clinical information, oral swabs and peripheral blood began at 6 weeks of age and continued every 4 months after that. Blood was drawn into heparin tubes, and PBMC were separated by Ficoll-Paque density gradient centrifugation and then cryopreserved. This specimen belongs to a study of delta chains in infants with herpesvirus infections (dated 2023 in TCRdb). In the study overall: The study prospectively followed a Ugandan infant birth cohort from birth to characterize gammadelta T cell responses to primary cytomegalovirus (CMV) infection. Using PBMC, gammadelta TCRs were sequenced for over 15 CMV-infected infants, one of whom was congenitally infected, and for 8 CMV-uninfected infants who had enough sample available. Blood samples from the infants were grouped into approximate ages of 1.5, 4, 8 and 12 months. A public fetal Vdelta1/Vgamma8 gammadelta TCR clonotype was searched for in infants infected with CMV after birth. The previously published Belgian fetal and cord blood gammadelta TCR data were not generated in this cohort and were added only for comparison.

The library was obtained by RT-PCR. PBMC RNA was reverse transcribed with SuperScript II using gamma-chain- and delta-chain-specific primers to generate TCR cDNA. After purification with AMPure XP beads, the cDNA was amplified and indexed with Illumina adapters using the Nextera XT Index Kit. An Illumina MiSeq with a V2 300-cycle kit was used to sequence the gammadelta TCR libraries. In the paper's pipeline: Using MiXCR v2.1.12, CDR3 sequences were assembled, and reads were mapped onto D, J and V genes obtained from GenBank. VDJtools v1.2.1 was used to analyze the repertoires of the CDR3 clonotypes. TCRdb reran clone calling on the public reads with CATT; rows sharing one DNA sequence were then combined. The V and J calls come from TCRdb's annotation, not from the publication. The sample profile shows about 1,500 delta-chain clones; around 30% of them were found once. Jointly, the top ten make up about 10% of the sample.

Beyond this particular receptor, the publication reports: Detection of the public clonotype was limited to the first time point after infection, and the public clonotype was not found in uninfected infants or in infants infected after 120 days. The authors acknowledged a small sample size and a lack of race- or environment-matched controls, because almost all Ugandans acquire CMV before adulthood. In CMV-uninfected infants, the public clonotype might still be present but below the detection limit. The frequency of the public clonotype among Vdelta1 cells appeared to be inversely correlated with age at infection and fell quickly, apparently not lasting beyond around two months. The public Vdelta1 clonotype was detected in about 20% of the 18 CMV-infected infants, namely three infected postnatally before 120 days of age and the congenitally infected infant.

The CDR3 runs 14 amino acids, cysteine and phenylalanine included. CDR3 DNA only is kept here, 42 bases in frame from base 1. CDR1 and CDR2 (TSESDYY, QEAYKQQN) derive from the germline V gene. V is pared back by 5 bases and J by 4 bases, with 15 bases lying between the germline termini. The chain is assembled from TRAV38-2/DV8 and TRDJ1; the D gene is unclear. The sample in question was peripheral blood, obtained at time point 1 of longitudinal follow-up. The sequence was collected from a human donor who was a Ugandan infant, either HIV-exposed or HIV-unexposed (not recorded which). The DNA sequence reads TGTGCTTATAGATCACTCCCTGTTCTCGATAAACTCATCTTT. Its protein reads: CAYRSLPVLDKLIF.